What follows are 17 T cell receptor beta chains derived from one specimen sequenced in a study of blood T cell repertoires in COVID-19. Assay: immunoSEQ multiplex PCR; the TCRdb copy retains only in-frame clones and omits some. Among roughly 260,000 clones listed, 65% to 90% were seen once. Input material: peripheral blood. The receptors stem from a woman in her seventies with acute or convalescent COVID-19.

The V gene is TRBV4-3, the J gene TRBJ1-2; no firm D call. There are 16 residues in the CDR3. Per the germline V gene, CDR1 is LGHNA and CDR2 is YSLEER. V was clipped by 0 bases and J by 3 bases, with 14 bases between them. DNA of the CDR3: TGCGCCAGCAGCCAAGATTTAACGGAGGGTTACTATGGCTACACCTTC. It encodes CASSQDLTEGYYGYTF.

CDR3 DNA: TGTGCCAGCAGCCAAGCCGGGACAAGCAATCAGCCCCAGCATTTT. As protein: CASSQAGTSNQPQHF. This chain joins TRBV4-2 and TRBJ1-5, with D perhaps TRBD1 (6 bases). Germline CDR1 and CDR2: LGHNA and YNFKEQ. The CDR3 is 15 amino acids. Trimming pared 1 base from V and 1 base from J, leaving 8 bases between.

The chain couples TRBV4-3 to TRBJ1-3; no clear D gene. Germline V gene sequence: CDR1 LGHNA, CDR2 YSLEER. Trimming stripped 0 bases from V and 4 bases from J, with 13 bases between. CDR3 length: 16 amino acids. The CDR3 region is CASSQDFLVAGNTIYF. Written as DNA, the CDR3 is TGCGCCAGCAGCCAAGACTTCCTGGTTGCGGGAAACACCATATATTTT.

The chain uses TRBV30 and TRBJ1-2, with TRBD1 matching over 12 bases. CDR3 length: 15 residues. V lost 0 bases, J lost 3 bases, and 2 bases stayed unmatched. Looked up from germline, CDR1 is GTSNPN and CDR2 is SVGIG (reference sequence). CDR3 protein: CAWSVGTGGDYGYTF. The DNA of the CDR3 is TGTGCCTGGAGTGTAGGGACAGGGGGCGACTATGGCTACACCTTC.

This clone came up a few times. V usage is TRBV3-1 (or the pseudogene TRBV3-2) and J usage is TRBJ2-7; 10 bases map to TRBD2. This CDR3 is built from 17 residues. CDR1 is LGHDT and CDR2 is YNNKEL in the germline V gene (reference sequence). J lost 0 bases, V lost 4 bases, and 9 bases had no gene match. In DNA form, the CDR3 reads TGTGCCAGCAGCCCTTTGGGACTAGCGCTGAGCTCCTACGAGCAGTACTTC. Its protein is CASSPLGLALSSYEQYF.

This chain uses TRBV5-1 with TRBJ1-5; tentatively, D is TRBD1 (6 bases). From germline, CDR1 is SGHRS and CDR2 YFSETQ. The V end lost 0 bases, the J end lost 0 bases, and 13 bases lay between the germline ends. The CDR3 is 17 residues long. CDR3 region: CASSLEPQGYSNQPQHF. The CDR3 DNA sequence: TGCGCCAGCAGCTTGGAACCACAGGGATATAGCAATCAGCCCCAGCATTTT.

This clone was seen once. Written as DNA, the CDR3 is TGTGCCAGCAACTTGGGGCAGGCTAATGAAAAACTGTTTTTT. It yields the protein CASNLGQANEKLFF. The chain couples TRBV7-9 to TRBJ1-4; tentatively, D is TRBD1 (5 bases). There are 14 residues in the CDR3. The germline V gene has CDR1 SEHNR and CDR2 FQNEAQ (reference sequence). The V gene lost 7 bases and the J gene lost 3 bases, with 12 bases spanning the gap.

The V and J genes are TRBV18 and TRBJ1-5, with no clear D. CDR3 length: 17 residues. The V gene's germline CDR1 is KGHSH and CDR2 LQKENI. The V end lost 3 bases, the J end lost 2 bases, and 17 bases lay between the germline ends. CDR3 nucleotides: TGTGCCAGCTCACCCTTTAAAGTAATCGAGGGCAATCAGCCCCAGCATTTT. This gives the protein CASSPFKVIEGNQPQHF.

This sequence joins TRBV9 and TRBJ1-1; D ambiguous. The CDR3 has 15 amino acids. The V end lost 1 base, the J end lost 6 bases, and 16 bases lay between the germline ends. Germline CDR1 reads SGDLS; CDR2 reads YYNGEE. This chain's CDR3 is CASSVSPGGTAEAFF. The CDR3 region has the DNA TGTGCCAGCAGCGTATCCCCTGGTGGCACCGCTGAAGCTTTCTTT.

The chain links TRBV7-6 to TRBJ1-5; TRBD1 aligns across 8 bases. The V gene end was trimmed by 3 bases and the J gene end by 1 base; junction bases not matched to a gene: 11. The CDR3 consists of 18 residues. Germline loops: CDR1 SGHVS, CDR2 FNYEAQ. The CDR3: CASSLGRTGPRSNQPQHF. Here the CDR3 DNA reads TGTGCCAGCAGCTTGGGCCGGACAGGGCCTAGAAGCAATCAGCCCCAGCATTTT.

J is TRBJ1-2 and V is TRBV11-2; no clear D. CDR1 and CDR2 from the germline V gene are SGHAT and FQNNGV. V was trimmed by 1 base and J by 1 base, leaving 10 bases between them. This CDR3 is 15 amino acids long. In nucleotides, the CDR3 is TGTGCCAGCAGCTTAGTGTCAGGATTTAACTATGGCTACACCTTC. Amino acid sequence: CASSLVSGFNYGYTF.

This clone was picked up one time. The chain recombines TRBV6-5 with TRBJ1-5; D is possibly TRBD1 (5 bases). The V end was cut by 5 bases, the J end by 7 bases, with 12 bases between. The length of the CDR3 is 13 residues. Per the germline V gene, CDR1 is MNHEY and CDR2 is SVGAGI. CDR3 sequence: CASSRGHPQPQHF. CDR3 bases: TGTGCCAGCAGTCGCGGACACCCGCAGCCCCAGCATTTT.

V gene TRBV28 combines with J gene TRBJ1-5; D call uncertain. Deletions cut 6 bases from V and 5 bases from J, with 11 bases between. From germline, CDR1 is MDHEN and CDR2 SYDVKM. CDR3 length equals 13 residues. As DNA, the CDR3 is TGTGCCAGCAGAGAAGACACTTATCAGCCCCAGCATTTT. This encodes CASREDTYQPQHF.

This sequence joins TRBV3-1 (or the pseudogene TRBV3-2) and TRBJ2-5, with a weak D call TRBD1 (6 bases). The germline V and J ends were trimmed by 6 bases and 5 bases, with 16 bases remaining between them. In germline, CDR1 is LGHDT, CDR2 YNNKEL (reference sequence). The CDR3 is made up of 14 amino acids. In nucleotides, the CDR3 is TGTGCCAGCAGACCTAGCCAAACAGGGGAGACCCAGTACTTC. Its translation: CASRPSQTGETQYF.

The chain couples TRBV5-4 to TRBJ1-1; tentative D call: TRBD1 (6 bases). There are 12 residues in the CDR3. Germline V lookup: CDR1 SGHNT, CDR2 YYREEE (reference sequence). V was cut by 3 bases and J by 8 bases, with 11 bases left in between. The CDR3 reads CASSSPGQEAFF. DNA of the CDR3: TGTGCCAGCAGCTCGCCGGGACAAGAAGCTTTCTTT.

The count of this clone is one. The V gene is TRBV19, the J gene TRBJ2-2; 7 bases agree with TRBD1. This CDR3 is built from 15 residues. J gave up 4 bases and V 7 bases, and 9 bases lay outside the gene matches. The germline gives CDR1 LNHDA, CDR2 SQIVND (reference sequence). As DNA, the CDR3 is TGTGCCAGTACCGGATACCGGGACAGCACCGGGGAGCTGTTTTTT. Amino acids: CASTGYRDSTGELFF.

This clone was counted a single time. The chain combines TRBV9 with TRBJ2-2, with 7 bases lining up with TRBD2. The CDR3 length is 14 residues. CDR1 and CDR2 (germline): SGDLS, YYNGEE. V lost 2 bases to trimming and J lost 6 bases; unmatched junction nucleotides: 4. The CDR3 nucleotides read TGTGCCAGCAGCGTCCGGGGGGTCGCCGGGGAGCTGTTTTTT. Translation gives CASSVRGVAGELFF.